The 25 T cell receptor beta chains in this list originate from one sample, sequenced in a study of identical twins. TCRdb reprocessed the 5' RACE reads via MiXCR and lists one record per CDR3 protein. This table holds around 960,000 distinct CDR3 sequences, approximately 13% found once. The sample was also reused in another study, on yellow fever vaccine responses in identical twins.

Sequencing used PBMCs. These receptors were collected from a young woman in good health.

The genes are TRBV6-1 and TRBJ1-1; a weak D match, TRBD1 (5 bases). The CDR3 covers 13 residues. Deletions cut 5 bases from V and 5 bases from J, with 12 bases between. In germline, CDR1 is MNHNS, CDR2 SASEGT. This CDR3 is CASSRGSGTEAFF. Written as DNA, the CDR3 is TGTGCCAGCAGTCGGGGGAGTGGGACTGAAGCTTTCTTT.

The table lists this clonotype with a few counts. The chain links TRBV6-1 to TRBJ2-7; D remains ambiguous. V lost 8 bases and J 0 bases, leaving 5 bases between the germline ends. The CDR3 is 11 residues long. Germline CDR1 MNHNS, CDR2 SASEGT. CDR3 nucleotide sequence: TGTGCCAGCGCCATCTCCTACGAGCAGTACGTC. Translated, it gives CASAISYEQYV.

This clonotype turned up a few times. CDR3 loop: CASSVEQPTDTQYF. In nucleotides, the CDR3 is TGTGCCAGCAGCGTAGAACAACCCACAGATACGCAGTATTTT. The V and J genes are TRBV9 and TRBJ2-3; D is undetermined. CDR1 and CDR2 from the germline V gene are SGDLS and YYNGEE. The V gene lost 0 bases and the J gene lost 2 bases, with 7 bases spanning the gap. The CDR3 contains 14 residues.

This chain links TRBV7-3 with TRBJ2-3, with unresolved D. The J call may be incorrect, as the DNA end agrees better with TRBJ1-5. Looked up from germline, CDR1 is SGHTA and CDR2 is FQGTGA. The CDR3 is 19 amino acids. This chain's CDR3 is CASSSEKGSGPRYTDTQHF. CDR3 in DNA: TGTGCCAGCAGCTCCGAAAAGGGTTCCGGGCCCAGATACACAGATACGCAGCATTTT.

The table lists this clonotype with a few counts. The CDR3 DNA reads as TGTGCCAGCAGCTTGGGTCCGGGAGGAAACTACAATGAGCAGTTCTTC. Its translation: CASSLGPGGNYNEQFF. This chain uses TRBV7-2 with TRBJ2-1; 7 bases are a match to TRBD2. Germline assignment: CDR1 SGHTA and CDR2 FQGNSA. With V trimmed by 3 bases and J by 3 bases, 8 bases remained unmatched. This CDR3 has 16 amino acids.

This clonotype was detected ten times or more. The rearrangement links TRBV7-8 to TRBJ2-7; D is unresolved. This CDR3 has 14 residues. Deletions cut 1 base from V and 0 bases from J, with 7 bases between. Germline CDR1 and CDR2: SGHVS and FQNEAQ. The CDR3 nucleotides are TGTGCCAGCAGCTTAGGGGGAAACTCCTACGAGCAGTACGTC. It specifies CASSLGGNSYEQYV.

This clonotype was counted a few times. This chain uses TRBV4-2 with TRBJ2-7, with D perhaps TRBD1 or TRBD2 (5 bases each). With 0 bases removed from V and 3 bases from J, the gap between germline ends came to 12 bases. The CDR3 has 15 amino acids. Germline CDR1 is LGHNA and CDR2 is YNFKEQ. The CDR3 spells CASSQDDGALYEQYF. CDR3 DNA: TGTGCCAGCAGCCAAGATGACGGGGCACTCTACGAGCAGTACTTC.

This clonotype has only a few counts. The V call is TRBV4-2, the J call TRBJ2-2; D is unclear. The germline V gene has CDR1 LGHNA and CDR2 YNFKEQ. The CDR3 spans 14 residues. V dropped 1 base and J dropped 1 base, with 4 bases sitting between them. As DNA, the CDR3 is TGTGCCAGCAGCCAAGGAAAGAACACCGGGGAGCTGTTTTTT. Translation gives CASSQGKNTGELFF.

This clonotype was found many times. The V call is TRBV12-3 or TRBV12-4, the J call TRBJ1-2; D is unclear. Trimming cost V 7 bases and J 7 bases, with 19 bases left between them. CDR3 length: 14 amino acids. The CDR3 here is CASIRSLGKGGYTF. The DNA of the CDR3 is TGTGCCAGCATCAGATCGCTTGGCAAGGGTGGCTACACCTTC.

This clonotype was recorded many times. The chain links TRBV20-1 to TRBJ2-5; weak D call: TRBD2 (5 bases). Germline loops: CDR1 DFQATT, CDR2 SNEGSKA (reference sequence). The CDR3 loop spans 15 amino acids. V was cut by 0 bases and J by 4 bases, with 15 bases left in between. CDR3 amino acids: CSARDFGKGLETQYF. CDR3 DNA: TGCAGTGCTAGAGATTTCGGGAAGGGATTAGAGACCCAGTACTTC.

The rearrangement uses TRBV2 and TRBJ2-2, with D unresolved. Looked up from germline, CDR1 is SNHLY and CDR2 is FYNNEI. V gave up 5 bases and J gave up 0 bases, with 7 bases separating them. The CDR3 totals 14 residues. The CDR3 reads CASSWVTNTGELFF. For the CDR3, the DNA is TGTGCCAGCAGTTGGGTTACGAACACCGGGGAGCTGTTTTTT.

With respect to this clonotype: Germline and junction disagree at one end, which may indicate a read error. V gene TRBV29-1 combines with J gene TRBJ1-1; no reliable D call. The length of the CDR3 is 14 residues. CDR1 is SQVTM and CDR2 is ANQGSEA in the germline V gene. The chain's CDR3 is CSVQEHTVNTEAFF. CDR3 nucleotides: TGCAGCGTTCAAGAGCACACCGTGAACACTGAAGCTTTCTTT. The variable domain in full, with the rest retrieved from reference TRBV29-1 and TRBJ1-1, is SAVISQKPSRDICQRGTSLTIQCQVDSQVTMMFWYRQQPGQSLTLIATANQGSEATYESGFVIDKFPISRPNLTFSTLTVSNMSPEDSSIYLCSVQEHTVNTEAFFGQGTRLTVV.

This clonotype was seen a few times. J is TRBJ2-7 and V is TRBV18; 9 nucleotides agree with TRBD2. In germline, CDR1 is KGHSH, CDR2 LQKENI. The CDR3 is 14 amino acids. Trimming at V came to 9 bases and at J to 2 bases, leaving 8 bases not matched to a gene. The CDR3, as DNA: TGTGCCAGTTCCCCCCGGACTAGCGCCTACGAGCAGTACTTC. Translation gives CASSPRTSAYEQYF. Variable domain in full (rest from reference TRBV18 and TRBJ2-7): NAGVMQNPRHLVRRRGQEARLRCSPMKGHSHVYWYRQLPEEGLKFMVYLQKENIIDESGMPKERFSAEFPKEGPSILRIQQVVRGDSAAYFCASSPRTSAYEQYFGPGTRLTVT.

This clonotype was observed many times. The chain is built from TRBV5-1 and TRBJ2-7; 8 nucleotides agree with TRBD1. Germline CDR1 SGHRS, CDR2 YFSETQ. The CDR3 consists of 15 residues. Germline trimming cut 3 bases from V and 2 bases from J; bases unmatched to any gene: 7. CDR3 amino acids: CASSSGQGGAYEQYV. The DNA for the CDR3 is TGCGCCAGCAGCTCAGGACAGGGTGGGGCCTACGAGCAGTACGTC.

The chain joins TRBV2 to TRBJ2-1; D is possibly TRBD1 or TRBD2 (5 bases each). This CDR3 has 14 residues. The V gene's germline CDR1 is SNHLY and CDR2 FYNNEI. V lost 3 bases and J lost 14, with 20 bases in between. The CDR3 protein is CASSDPADGTRKFF. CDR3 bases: TGTGCCAGCAGTGACCCAGCTGACGGGACGCGAAAGTTCTTC.

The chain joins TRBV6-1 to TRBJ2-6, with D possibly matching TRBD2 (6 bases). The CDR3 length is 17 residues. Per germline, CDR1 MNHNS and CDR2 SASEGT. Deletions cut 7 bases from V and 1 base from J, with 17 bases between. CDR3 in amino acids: CASNPGGIHSGANVLTF. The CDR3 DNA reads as TGTGCCAGCAACCCCGGGGGTATCCATTCTGGGGCCAACGTCCTGACTTTC.

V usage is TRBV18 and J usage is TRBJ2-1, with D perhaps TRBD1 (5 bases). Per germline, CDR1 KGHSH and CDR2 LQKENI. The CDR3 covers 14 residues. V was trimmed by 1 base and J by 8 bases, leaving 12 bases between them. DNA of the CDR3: TGTGCCAGCTCACCACTCCAGGGTGGGCATGAGCAGTTCTTC. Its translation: CASSPLQGGHEQFF.

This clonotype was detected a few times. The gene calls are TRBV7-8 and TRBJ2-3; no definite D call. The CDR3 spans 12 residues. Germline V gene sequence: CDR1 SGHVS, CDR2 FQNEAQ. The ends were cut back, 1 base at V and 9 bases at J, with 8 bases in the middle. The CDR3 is CASSLVAGTQYF. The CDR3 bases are TGTGCCAGCAGCTTAGTGGCCGGCACGCAGTATTTT.

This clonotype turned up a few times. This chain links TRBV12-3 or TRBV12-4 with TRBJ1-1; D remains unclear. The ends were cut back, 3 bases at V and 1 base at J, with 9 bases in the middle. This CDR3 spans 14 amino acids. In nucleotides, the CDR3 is TGTGCCAGCAGTTTGAAGGTTCGGAACACTGAAGCTTTCTTT. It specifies CASSLKVRNTEAFF.

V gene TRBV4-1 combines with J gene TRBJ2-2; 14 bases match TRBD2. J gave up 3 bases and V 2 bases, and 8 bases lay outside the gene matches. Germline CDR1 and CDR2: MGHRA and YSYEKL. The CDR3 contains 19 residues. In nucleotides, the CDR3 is TGCGCCAGCAGCCAAACTCCGGGACTAGCGGGAGATGACACCGGGGAGCTGTTTTTT. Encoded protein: CASSQTPGLAGDDTGELFF.

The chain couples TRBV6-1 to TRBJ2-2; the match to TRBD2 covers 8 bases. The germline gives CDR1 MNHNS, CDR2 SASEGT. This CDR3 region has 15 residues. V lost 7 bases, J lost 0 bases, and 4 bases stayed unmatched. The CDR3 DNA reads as TGTGCCAGCATATCCGGGGGGGCGAACACCGGGGAGCTGTTTTTT. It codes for CASISGGANTGELFF.

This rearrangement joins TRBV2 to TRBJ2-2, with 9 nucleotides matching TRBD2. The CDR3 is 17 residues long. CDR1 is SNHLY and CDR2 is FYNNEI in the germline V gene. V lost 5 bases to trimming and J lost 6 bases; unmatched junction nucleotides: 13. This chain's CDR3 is CASSLTEYSGRPGELFF. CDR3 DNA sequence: TGTGCCAGCAGTCTTACCGAATATAGCGGGAGACCCGGGGAGCTGTTTTTT.

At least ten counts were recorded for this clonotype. Written as DNA, the CDR3 is TGCGCCAGCAGCACCGGACAGGCGAACTATGGCTACACCTTC. Translated: CASSTGQANYGYTF. This chain joins TRBV5-1 and TRBJ1-2, with 7 bases lining up with TRBD1. The germline V gene has CDR1 SGHRS and CDR2 YFSETQ. CDR3 size: 14 residues. V was pared by 4 bases and J by 2 bases, with 5 bases of the junction left unmatched.

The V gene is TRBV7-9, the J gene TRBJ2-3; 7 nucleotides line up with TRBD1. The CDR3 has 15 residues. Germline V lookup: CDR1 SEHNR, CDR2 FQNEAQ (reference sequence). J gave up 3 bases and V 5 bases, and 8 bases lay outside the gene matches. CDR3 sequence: CASSPTDRETDTQYF. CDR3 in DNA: TGTGCCAGCAGCCCCACCGACAGGGAGACAGATACGCAGTATTTT. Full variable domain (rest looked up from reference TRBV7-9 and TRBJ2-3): DTGVSQNPRHKITKRGQNVTFRCDPISEHNRLYWYRQTLGQGPEFLTYFQNEAQLEKSRLLSDRFSAERPKGSFSTLEIQRTEQGDSAMYLCASSPTDRETDTQYFGPGTRLTVL.

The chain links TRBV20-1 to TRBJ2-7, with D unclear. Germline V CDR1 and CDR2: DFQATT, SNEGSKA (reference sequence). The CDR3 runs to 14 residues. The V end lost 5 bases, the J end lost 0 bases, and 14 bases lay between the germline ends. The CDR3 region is CSAGRDRSSYEQYF. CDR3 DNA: TGCAGTGCTGGACGCGACCGAAGCTCCTACGAGCAGTACTTC.